Following are 10 T cell receptor beta chains from one sample sequenced in a study of metastatic and nonmetastatic thyroid tumors. Each patient went into thyroid surgery without having received any treatment. TCRdb re-analyzed the PCR reads through MiXCR. The sample lists about 38,000 clones; roughly 25% were seen once. The sequenced sample consisted of blood. Receptor source: a female donor with papillary thyroid cancer or a benign thyroid nodule (not recorded which). Some clones in this sample may be carry-over from other donors' samples.

The V call is TRBV20-1, the J call TRBJ1-4; D ambiguous. Germline V gives CDR1 DFQATT, CDR2 SNEGSKA (reference sequence). The CDR3 sequence is 11 residues long. Trimming took 3 bases from V and 6 from J, leaving 5 bases between them. CDR3 in amino acids: CSARTYEKLFF. DNA of the CDR3: TGCAGTGCTAGGACGTATGAAAAACTGTTTTTT.

This clone was observed at least ten times. The genes are TRBV3-1 and TRBJ1-5; D uncertain. Germline CDR1 LGHDT, CDR2 YNNKEL (reference sequence). The V and J ends lost 1 base and 7 bases respectively, with 8 bases between them. This CDR3 region has 13 residues. This CDR3 is CASSQGARQPQHF. The CDR3 nucleotides read TGTGCCAGCAGCCAAGGGGCGAGACAGCCCCAGCATTTT.

This clone has only a few counts. J is TRBJ2-2 and V is TRBV28; D remains unclear. Trimming left V 6 bases short and J 8 bases short, with 10 bases between. The germline gives CDR1 MDHEN, CDR2 SYDVKM. This CDR3 has 12 residues. In DNA, the CDR3 is TGTGCCAGCAGCCAAGATGCTGGGGAGCTGTTTTTT. Amino acid sequence: CASSQDAGELFF.

This clone was detected only a few times. A read error may be the cause here, since a much bigger clone is one base away. Other DNA sequences in this sample translate to the same CDR3. The J gene is TRBJ1-1, the V gene TRBV29-1, with D perhaps matching TRBD1 (6 bases). This CDR3 is built from 12 residues. Trimming removed 7 bases at V and 11 bases at J, with 20 bases between. Germline V CDR1 and CDR2: SQVTM, ANQGSEA. CDR3 DNA sequence: TGCAGCGCCAGGGGCGGCCCCGAGGGGGCTTTCTTT. Amino acids: CSARGGPEGAFF.

The chain is built from TRBV30 and TRBJ2-7; D gene unclear. V lost 0 bases to trimming and J lost 3 bases, with 6 bases between them. The V gene's germline CDR1 is GTSNPN and CDR2 SVGIG (reference sequence). The CDR3 is 12 residues long. Here the CDR3 DNA reads TGTGCCTGGAGTGTCGCCAGCTACGAGCAGTACTTC. Its protein product is CAWSVASYEQYF.

This clone appeared many times. The CDR3 is CASSQEFGEVFEEPQHF. The CDR3 coding sequence is TGTGCCAGCAGCCAAGAATTCGGGGAAGTATTTGAGGAGCCCCAGCATTTT. The chain is built from TRBV4-2 and TRBJ1-5; D remains ambiguous. V lost 0 bases to trimming and J lost 8 bases, with 20 bases between them. Per germline, CDR1 LGHNA and CDR2 YNFKEQ. The CDR3 is 17 residues long.

The table lists this clone with a count of one. V is TRBV18 and J is TRBJ2-7; TRBD1 agrees at 8 bases. The CDR3 is made up of 14 amino acids. CDR1 is KGHSH, CDR2 LQKENI, per germline. V was pared by 3 bases and J by 2 bases, with 3 bases of the junction left unmatched. CDR3 bases: TGTGCCAGCTCACCCCGGGACAGGCCCTACGAGCAGTACTTC. Amino acid sequence: CASSPRDRPYEQYF. Looking up the rest from reference TRBV18 and TRBJ2-7 gives the full variable domain: NAGVMQNPRHLVRRRGQEARLRCSPMKGHSHVYWYRQLPEEGLKFMVYLQKENIIDESGMPKERFSAEFPKEGPSILRIQQVVRGDSAAYFCASSPRDRPYEQYFGPGTRLTVT.

This clone turned up a few times. The chain employs TRBV12-3 or TRBV12-4 and TRBJ1-5; 7 nucleotides agree with TRBD1. This CDR3 has 15 residues. V dropped 6 bases and J dropped 5; count of bases not matched to a gene: 10. The CDR3 sequence: CASSHTTGIDQPQHF. For the CDR3, the DNA is TGTGCCAGCAGCCACACGACAGGGATCGATCAGCCCCAGCATTTT.

This clone has a handful of counts. The chain has TRBV6-1 and TRBJ2-7; 10 nucleotides line up with TRBD1. The CDR3 runs to 15 residues. CDR1 and CDR2 (germline): MNHNS, SASEGT. V was pared by 6 bases and J by 0 bases, with 5 bases of the junction left unmatched. This chain's CDR3 is CASSRGQGGSYEQYF. CDR3 in DNA: TGTGCCAGCAGCCGAGGACAGGGGGGCTCCTACGAGCAGTACTTC.

This clone has a count of ten or more. The V call is TRBV5-1, the J call TRBJ2-2; unclear D gene. The CDR3 has 15 residues. In germline, CDR1 is SGHRS, CDR2 YFSETQ. Trimming took 1 base from V and 5 from J, leaving 12 bases between them. CDR3 sequence: CASSLSLTQTGELFF. The DNA for the CDR3 is TGCGCCAGCAGCTTGAGTCTGACGCAAACCGGGGAGCTGTTTTTT.